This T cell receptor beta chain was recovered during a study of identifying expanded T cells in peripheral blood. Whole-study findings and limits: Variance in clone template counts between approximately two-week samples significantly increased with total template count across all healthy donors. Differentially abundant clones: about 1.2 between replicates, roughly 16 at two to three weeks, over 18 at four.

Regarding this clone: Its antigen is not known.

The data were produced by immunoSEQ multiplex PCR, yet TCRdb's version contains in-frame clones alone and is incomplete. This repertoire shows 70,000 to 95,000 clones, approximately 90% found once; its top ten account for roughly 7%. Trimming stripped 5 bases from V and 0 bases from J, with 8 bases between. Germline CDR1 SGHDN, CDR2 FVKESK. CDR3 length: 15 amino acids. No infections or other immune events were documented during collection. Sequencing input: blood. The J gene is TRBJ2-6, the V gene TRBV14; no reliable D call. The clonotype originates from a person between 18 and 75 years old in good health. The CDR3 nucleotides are TGTGCCAGCAGCTACCAATCCTCTGGGGCCAACGTCCTGACTTTC. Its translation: CASSYQSSGANVLTF.